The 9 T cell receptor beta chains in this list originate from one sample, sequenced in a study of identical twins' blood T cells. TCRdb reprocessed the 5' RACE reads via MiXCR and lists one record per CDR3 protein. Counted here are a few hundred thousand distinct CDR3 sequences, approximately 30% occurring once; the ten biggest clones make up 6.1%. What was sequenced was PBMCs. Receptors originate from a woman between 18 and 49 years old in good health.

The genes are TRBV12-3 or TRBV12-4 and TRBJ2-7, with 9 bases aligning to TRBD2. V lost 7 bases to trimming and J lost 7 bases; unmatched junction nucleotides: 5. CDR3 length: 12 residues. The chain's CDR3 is CASTEAGGEQYF. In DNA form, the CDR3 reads TGTGCCAGCACCGAGGCGGGAGGGGAGCAGTACTTC.

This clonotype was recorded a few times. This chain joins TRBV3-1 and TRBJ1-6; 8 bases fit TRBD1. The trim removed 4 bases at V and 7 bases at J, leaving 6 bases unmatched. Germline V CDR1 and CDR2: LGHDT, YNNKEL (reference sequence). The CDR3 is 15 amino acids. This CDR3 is CASSRTGTGNSPLHF. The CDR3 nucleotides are TGTGCCAGCAGCCGCACCGGGACAGGCAATTCACCCCTCCACTTT.

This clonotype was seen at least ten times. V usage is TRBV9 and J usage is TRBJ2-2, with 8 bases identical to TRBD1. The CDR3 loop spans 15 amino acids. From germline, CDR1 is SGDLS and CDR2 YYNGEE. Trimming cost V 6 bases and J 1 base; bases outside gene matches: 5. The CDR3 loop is CASTSGTGNTGELFF. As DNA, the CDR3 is TGTGCCAGCACCTCCGGGACAGGGAACACCGGGGAGCTGTTTTTT.

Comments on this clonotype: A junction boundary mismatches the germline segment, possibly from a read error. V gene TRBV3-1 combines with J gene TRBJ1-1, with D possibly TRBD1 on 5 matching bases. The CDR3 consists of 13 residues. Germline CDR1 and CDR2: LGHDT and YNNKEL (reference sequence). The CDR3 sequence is CTSTSWGNADAFF. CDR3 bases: TGTACCAGCACTTCCTGGGGCAACGCTGATGCTTTCTTT.

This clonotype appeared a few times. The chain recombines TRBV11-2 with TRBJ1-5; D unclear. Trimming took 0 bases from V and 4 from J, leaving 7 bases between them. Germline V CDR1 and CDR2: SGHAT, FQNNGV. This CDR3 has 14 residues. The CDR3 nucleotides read TGTGCCAGCAGCTTAGAAGGTTGGAATCAGCCCCAGCATTTT. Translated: CASSLEGWNQPQHF.

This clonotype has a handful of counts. CDR3 amino acids: CASSSTGASRPYNEQFF. The CDR3 DNA follows: TGTGCCAGCAGTTCCACTGGGGCTAGCCGCCCTTACAATGAGCAGTTCTTC. This chain joins TRBV12-3 or TRBV12-4 and TRBJ2-1; D tentatively fits TRBD1 or TRBD2 (5 bases each). This CDR3 is built from 17 residues. Trimming left V 4 bases short and J 4 bases short, with 20 bases between.

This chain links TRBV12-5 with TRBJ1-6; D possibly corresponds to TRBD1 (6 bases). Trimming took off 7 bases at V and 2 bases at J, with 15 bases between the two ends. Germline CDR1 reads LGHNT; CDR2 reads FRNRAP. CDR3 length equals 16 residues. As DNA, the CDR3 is TGTGCTAGTGCCCAAGACCAGGGGCCCTATAATTCACCCCTCCACTTT. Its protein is CASAQDQGPYNSPLHF.

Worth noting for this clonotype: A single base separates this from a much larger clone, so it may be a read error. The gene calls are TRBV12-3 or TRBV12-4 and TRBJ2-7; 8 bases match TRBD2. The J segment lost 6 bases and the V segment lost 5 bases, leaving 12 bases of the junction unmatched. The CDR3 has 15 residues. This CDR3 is CASSPQGLDLLEQYF. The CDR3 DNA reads TGTGCCAGCAGTCCCCAGGGACTAGACTTGCTCGAGCAGTACTTC.

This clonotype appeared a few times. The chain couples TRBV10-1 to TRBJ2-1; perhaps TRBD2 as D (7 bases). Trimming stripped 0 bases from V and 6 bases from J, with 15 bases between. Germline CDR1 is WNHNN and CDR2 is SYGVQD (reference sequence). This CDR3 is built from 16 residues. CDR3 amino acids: CASSESTAGTFNEQFF. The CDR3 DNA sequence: TGCGCCAGCAGTGAGTCGACAGCGGGGACATTCAATGAGCAGTTCTTC.